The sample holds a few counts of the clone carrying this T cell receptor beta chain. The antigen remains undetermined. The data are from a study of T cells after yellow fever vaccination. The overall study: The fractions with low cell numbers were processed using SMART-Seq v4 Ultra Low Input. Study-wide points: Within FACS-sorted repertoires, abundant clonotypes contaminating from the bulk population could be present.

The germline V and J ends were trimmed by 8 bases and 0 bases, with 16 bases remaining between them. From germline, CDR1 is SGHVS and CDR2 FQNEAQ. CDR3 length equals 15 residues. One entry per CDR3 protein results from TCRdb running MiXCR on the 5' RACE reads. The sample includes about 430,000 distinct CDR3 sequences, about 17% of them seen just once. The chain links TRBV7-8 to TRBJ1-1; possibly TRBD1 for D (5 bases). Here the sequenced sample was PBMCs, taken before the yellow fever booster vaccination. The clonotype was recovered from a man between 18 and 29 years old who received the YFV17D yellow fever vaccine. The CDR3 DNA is TGTGCCAGCGGAGGGGAGTCGGTCATGAACACTGAAGCTTTCTTT. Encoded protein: CASGGESVMNTEAFF. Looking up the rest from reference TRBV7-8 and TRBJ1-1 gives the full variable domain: GAGVSQSPRYKVAKRGQDVALRCDPISGHVSLFWYQQALGQGPEFLTYFQNEAQLDKSGLPSDRFFAERPEGSVSTLKIQRTQQEDSAVYLCASGGESVMNTEAFFGQGTRLTVV.